This T cell receptor beta chain originates from a study of cytomegalovirus exposure and HLA in healthy donors. Study results and caveats: Across donors, sequencing depth was assumed by presence/absence analyses to be roughly uniform. As a later analysis revealed, most CMV-associated TCR beta chains appeared HLA-restricted. Rarity held for most TCR sequences, but there were some public TCRs that occurred in many donors. Cytomegalovirus association was listed for roughly 160 TCR beta chains.

Germline loops: CDR1 SGHVS, CDR2 FQNEAQ. This CDR3 spans 19 amino acids. With 4 bases removed from V and 6 bases from J, the gap between germline ends came to 27 bases. To note about this clone: As yet, its antigen is unknown.

The PCR employed 60 Vbeta primers together with 13 Jbeta primers. The method was immunoSEQ multiplex PCR; TCRdb's version includes in-frame clones alone and lacks a portion of them. The table includes approximately 130,000 clones, roughly 79% detected once. This chain joins TRBV7-8 and TRBJ2-2, with D perhaps matching TRBD1 (6 bases). Sequenced: PBMCs. This clonotype was sampled from a woman aged 40 to 50 in good health and CMV-seronegative. The CDR3 sequence is CASSSLKVYSWGPPGELFF. As DNA, the CDR3 is TGTGCCAGCAGCTCCCTGAAAGTATATAGTTGGGGGCCTCCCGGGGAGCTGTTTTTT. Drawing the rest from reference TRBV7-8 and TRBJ2-2, the complete variable domain is GAGVSQSPRYKVAKRGQDVALRCDPISGHVSLFWYQQALGQGPEFLTYFQNEAQLDKSGLPSDRFFAERPEGSVSTLKIQRTQQEDSAVYLCASSSLKVYSWGPPGELFFGEGSRLTVL.